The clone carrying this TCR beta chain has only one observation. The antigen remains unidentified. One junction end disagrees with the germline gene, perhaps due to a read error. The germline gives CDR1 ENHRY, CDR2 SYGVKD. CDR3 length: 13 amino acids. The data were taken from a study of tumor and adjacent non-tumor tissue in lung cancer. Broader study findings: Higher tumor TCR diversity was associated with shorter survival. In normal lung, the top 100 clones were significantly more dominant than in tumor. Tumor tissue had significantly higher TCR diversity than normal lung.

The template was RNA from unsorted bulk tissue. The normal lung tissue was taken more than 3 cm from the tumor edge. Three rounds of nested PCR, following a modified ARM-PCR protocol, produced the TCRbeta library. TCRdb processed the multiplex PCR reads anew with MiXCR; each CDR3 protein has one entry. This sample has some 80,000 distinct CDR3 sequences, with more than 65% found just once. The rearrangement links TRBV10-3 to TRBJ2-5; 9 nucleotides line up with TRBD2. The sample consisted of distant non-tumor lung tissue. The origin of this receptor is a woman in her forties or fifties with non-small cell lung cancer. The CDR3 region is CAAMRGRGETHYF. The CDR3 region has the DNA TGTGCCGCCATGCGCGGGAGGGGGGAGACCCACTACTTC.